This T cell receptor beta chain came from a study of post-analysis software for immune sequencing data. There are 17 residues in the CDR3. Per the germline V gene, CDR1 is SGHDT and CDR2 is YYEEEE. V gave up 3 bases and J gave up 0 bases, with 18 bases separating them. Overall study findings and caveats: The study found TRBV5-6, TRBV5-1 and TRBV20-1 among five TRBV segments more frequent in patients than controls.

The authors incorporated unique molecular identifiers into the TCR beta cDNA libraries. MiXCR was run by TCRdb on the PCR reads, yielding one entry per CDR3 protein. Among 750,000 to 950,000 distinct CDR3 sequences listed, approximately 57% were seen once. This clonotype showed up just a few times. Its target is not known. This clonotype was obtained from a girl aged 5-17 years with multiple sclerosis. The source material was blood. The genes are TRBV5-6 and TRBJ2-5, with D possibly matching TRBD1 (5 bases). The CDR3 here is CASSSLEQGKDQETQYF. The CDR3 DNA follows: TGTGCCAGCAGCTCCCTAGAGCAGGGTAAGGACCAAGAGACCCAGTACTTC.